Each of the 25 T cell receptor beta chains below was sequenced from the same sample in a study of shared clonotypes between healthy human individuals. Clones were sequenced by immunoSEQ multiplex PCR, and TCRdb holds only the in-frame ones, with some missing. The sample lists some 2.1 million clones, roughly 95% seen once, with approximately 1.7% in the top ten. Naive CD8 cells comprised CD45RO-negative, CCR7-positively selected cells, excluding terminally differentiated effector memory CD45RA+ cells. The specimen sequenced was naive CD8+ T cells from PBMCs. All receptors come from a man between 18 and 35 years old in good health. Some clones in this sample may be carry-over from other donors' samples.

The count of this clone is one. V usage is TRBV5-1 and J usage is TRBJ2-5, with 11 bases identical to TRBD2. Germline trimming cut 3 bases from V and 4 bases from J; bases unmatched to any gene: 8. The CDR3 totals 16 residues. Germline assignment: CDR1 SGHRS and CDR2 YFSETQ. CDR3 sequence (DNA): TGCGCCAGCAGCTCAAAACTAGCGGGAGTTGGAGAGACCCAGTACTTC. Its protein is CASSSKLAGVGETQYF.

The V gene is TRBV9, the J gene TRBJ1-4; D ambiguous. This CDR3 is 15 amino acids long. From germline, CDR1 is SGDLS and CDR2 YYNGEE. V shed 3 bases and J shed 3 bases, with 12 bases lying between them. The CDR3 coding sequence is TGTGCCAGCAGCGAGGCTCCCGGGGCTAATGAAAAACTGTTTTTT. It encodes CASSEAPGANEKLFF.

The V gene is TRBV29-1, the J gene TRBJ2-4, with 7 bases that match TRBD2. CDR1 and CDR2 (germline): SQVTM, ANQGSEA. The CDR3 contains 14 residues. With V trimmed by 7 bases and J by 0 bases, 6 bases remained unmatched. The CDR3 DNA reads TGCAGCGCCCTTAGCGGGTTAGCCAAAAACATTCAGTACTTC. Amino acid sequence: CSALSGLAKNIQYF.

This chain links TRBV10-3 with TRBJ2-1; 9 nucleotides match TRBD2. The CDR3 has 15 residues. With V trimmed by 4 bases and J by 7 bases, 8 bases remained unmatched. Germline values: CDR1 ENHRY, CDR2 SYGVKD. In nucleotides, the CDR3 is TGTGCCATCAGTGGGTCTAGCGGGATGGGTAATGAGCAGTTCTTC. Translated: CAISGSSGMGNEQFF.

The chain combines TRBV5-1 with TRBJ1-1; no definite D call. This CDR3 has 15 residues. Trimming left V 0 bases short and J 3 bases short, with 12 bases between. CDR1 is SGHRS and CDR2 is YFSETQ in the germline V gene. CDR3: CASSLGRVGDTEAFF. In nucleotides, the CDR3 is TGCGCCAGCAGCTTGGGCAGAGTTGGGGACACTGAAGCTTTCTTT.

This chain links TRBV2 with TRBJ1-1; D not resolved. This CDR3 spans 12 amino acids. Germline values: CDR1 SNHLY, CDR2 FYNNEI. Trimming took off 3 bases at V and 3 bases at J, with 5 bases between the two ends. DNA for the CDR3: TGTGCCAGCAGTGAGCTGGACACTGAAGCTTTCTTT. Protein: CASSELDTEAFF. The entire variable domain, with the rest obtained from reference TRBV2 and TRBJ1-1, is as follows: EPEVTQTPSHQVTQMGQEVILRCVPISNHLYFYWYRQILGQKVEFLVSFYNNEISEKSEIFDDQFSVERPDGSNFTLKIRSTKLEDSAMYFCASSELDTEAFFGQGTRLTVV.

V gene TRBV5-1 combines with J gene TRBJ2-1, with 10 bases identical to TRBD1. V gave up 0 bases and J gave up 4 bases; unmatched junction bases: 4. This CDR3 is 16 amino acids long. CDR1 SGHRS and CDR2 YFSETQ come from the germline V gene. The DNA of the CDR3 is TGCGCCAGCAGCTTGGCCGGGGACAGGGGATACAATGAGCAGTTCTTC. Protein: CASSLAGDRGYNEQFF. The complete variable domain, with remaining parts taken from reference TRBV5-1 and TRBJ2-1, reads KAGVTQTPRYLIKTRGQQVTLSCSPISGHRSVSWYQQTPGQGLQFLFEYFSETQRNKGNFPGRFSGRQFSNSRSEMNVSTLELGDSALYLCASSLAGDRGYNEQFFGPGTRLTVL.

The chain combines TRBV5-6 with TRBJ2-7; the D is unclear. V lost 1 base, J lost 0 bases, and 14 bases lay in between. Germline V gene sequence: CDR1 SGHDT, CDR2 YYEEEE. The CDR3 sequence is 16 residues long. The CDR3 protein is CASSLKSTVNSYEQYF. For the CDR3, the DNA is TGTGCCAGCAGCTTGAAGTCGACGGTAAACTCCTACGAGCAGTACTTC. The full variable domain, rest sourced from reference TRBV5-6 and TRBJ2-7, is DAGVTQSPTHLIKTRGQQVTLRCSPKSGHDTVSWYQQALGQGPQFIFQYYEEEERQRGNFPDRFSGHQFPNYSSELNVNALLLGDSALYLCASSLKSTVNSYEQYFGPGTRLTVT.

The genes are TRBV5-6 and TRBJ2-5; D remains ambiguous. The J call may be wrong; the DNA end is better matched by TRBJ2-7. The CDR3 covers 15 residues. CDR1 is SGHDT and CDR2 is YYEEEE in the germline V gene. In DNA form, the CDR3 reads TGTGCCAGCAGCTTTATTTCCTCTTCCCCCTACGAGCAGTACTTC. This encodes CASSFISSSPYEQYF.

The gene calls are TRBV30 and TRBJ1-1; D not certain. Trimming shortened V by 1 base and J by 2 bases, and 8 bases separated the two germline ends. Germline values: CDR1 GTSNPN, CDR2 SVGIG (reference sequence). CDR3 size: 13 residues. The CDR3 sequence is CAWSGQANTEAFF. DNA for the CDR3: TGTGCCTGGAGTGGGCAGGCTAACACTGAAGCTTTCTTT.

The chain has TRBV28 and TRBJ2-7; TRBD2 matches 11 bases. The germline gives CDR1 MDHEN, CDR2 SYDVKM. V lost 7 bases and J lost 8; bases outside the gene matches: 10. This CDR3 contains 14 residues. This chain's CDR3 is CASTLLAGGIKQYF. CDR3 nucleotide sequence: TGTGCCAGCACCCTGCTAGCGGGGGGCATAAAGCAGTACTTC.

This rearrangement joins TRBV6-1 to TRBJ1-1; TRBD1 might be the D (6 bases). Trimming took 3 bases from V and 1 from J, leaving 15 bases between them. Germline lookup yields CDR1 MNHNS and CDR2 SASEGT. The CDR3 runs 16 residues. The CDR3 sequence is CASSDTGRTWNTEAFF. CDR3 coding DNA: TGTGCCAGCAGTGACACAGGGCGGACGTGGAACACTGAAGCTTTCTTT.

V and J are TRBV7-2 and TRBJ2-7, with 8 bases matching TRBD2. Looked up from germline, CDR1 is SGHTA and CDR2 is FQGNSA. The CDR3 is 13 amino acids. V gave up 5 bases and J gave up 4 bases; unmatched junction bases: 4. The CDR3 reads CASSRGGNYEQYF. CDR3 sequence (DNA): TGTGCCAGCAGCCGGGGGGGGAATTACGAGCAGTACTTC.

The gene calls are TRBV6-1 and TRBJ2-7; 8 bases map to TRBD2. The germline V gene has CDR1 MNHNS and CDR2 SASEGT. Trimming removed 6 bases from V and 1 base from J; junction bases left unmatched: 5. This CDR3 comprises 14 residues. The CDR3 coding sequence is TGTGCCAGCAGGGCCGGGACTAGGTCCTACGAGCAGTACTTC. This gives the protein CASRAGTRSYEQYF.

CDR3 DNA: TGCGCCAGCAGCACCGGGAGAGGGAAGAACACCGGGGAGCTGTTTTTT. This translates into CASSTGRGKNTGELFF. The gene calls are TRBV5-1 and TRBJ2-2, with D perhaps matching TRBD2 (6 bases). V gave up 4 bases and J gave up 1 base, with 14 bases separating them. Germline V lookup: CDR1 SGHRS, CDR2 YFSETQ. This CDR3 comprises 16 residues.

The V call is TRBV11-2, the J call TRBJ2-1; 12 positions agree with TRBD2. Per germline, CDR1 SGHAT and CDR2 FQNNGV. V lost 4 bases and J lost 7; bases outside the gene matches: 5. CDR3 size: 15 residues. The CDR3 loop reads CASSSGLAGMNEQFF. As DNA, the CDR3 is TGTGCCAGCAGCTCCGGACTAGCGGGAATGAATGAGCAGTTCTTC.

This clone was seen only a few times. The chain couples TRBV9 to TRBJ1-1; D uncertain. Trimming pared 0 bases from V and 3 bases from J, leaving 9 bases between. This CDR3 is 14 amino acids long. The germline CDR1 and CDR2 sequences are SGDLS and YYNGEE. DNA of the CDR3: TGTGCCAGCAGCGTAGCTATAAAGGACACTGAAGCTTTCTTT. It is translated as CASSVAIKDTEAFF.

Concerning this clone itself: Other nucleotide sequences in the sample specify the same CDR3. V usage is TRBV4-3 and J usage is TRBJ1-2, with D unresolved. The V and J ends lost 0 bases and 4 bases respectively, with 9 bases between them. The CDR3 totals 14 residues. In germline, CDR1 is LGHNA, CDR2 YSLEER. CDR3 sequence (DNA): TGCGCCAGCAGCCAAGATAGAGTTGGCTATGGCTACACCTTC. It translates to CASSQDRVGYGYTF.

The chain employs TRBV28 and TRBJ1-4; D unresolved. The germline V gene encodes CDR1 MDHEN and CDR2 SYDVKM. Deletions cut 2 bases from V and 8 bases from J, with 9 bases between. CDR3 length equals 13 residues. The DNA for the CDR3 is TGTGCCAGCAGTTTACTGGGGAAGGAAAAACTGTTTTTT. It translates to CASSLLGKEKLFF.

The chain joins TRBV9 to TRBJ2-2; D gene uncertain. CDR1 and CDR2 from the germline V gene are SGDLS and YYNGEE. The CDR3 runs 16 residues. V lost 0 bases and J 0 bases, leaving 9 bases between the germline ends. CDR3: CASSVVPYANTGELFF. The CDR3 DNA is TGTGCCAGCAGCGTAGTTCCATATGCGAACACCGGGGAGCTGTTTTTT. Supplemented by reference TRBV9 and TRBJ2-2, the full variable domain reads DSGVTQTPKHLITATGQRVTLRCSPRSGDLSVYWYQQSLDQGLQFLIQYYNGEERAKGNILERFSAQQFPDLHSELNLSSLELGDSALYFCASSVVPYANTGELFFGEGSRLTVL.

The J gene is TRBJ2-3, the V gene TRBV10-3; a possible D gene is TRBD2 (6 bases). Germline-derived CDR1 and CDR2 are ENHRY and SYGVKD. This CDR3 comprises 14 residues. Trimming removed 2 bases from V and 1 base from J, with 7 bases in between. The CDR3, as DNA: TGTGCCATCAGTGAGCCGGGGGGCACAGATACGCAGTATTTT. Protein sequence: CAISEPGGTDTQYF.

The genes are TRBV6-4 and TRBJ2-1; D is perhaps TRBD2 (6 bases). The length of the CDR3 is 16 residues. V lost 0 bases and J lost 3, with 12 bases in between. Germline V gives CDR1 MRHNA, CDR2 SNTAGT. The CDR3 sequence is CASSDSTGGIYNEQFF. CDR3 sequence (DNA): TGTGCCAGCAGTGACTCGACCGGGGGTATCTACAATGAGCAGTTCTTC.

Worth noting for this clone: This specimen includes other DNA sequences encoding the same CDR3. The J gene is TRBJ2-7, the V gene TRBV7-9; a possible D gene is TRBD1 (5 bases). The CDR3 consists of 12 residues. Germline V CDR1 and CDR2: SEHNR, FQNEAQ (reference sequence). V lost 11 bases to trimming and J lost 2 bases, with 13 bases between them. CDR3 in DNA: TGTGCCTCGCTGGCAGGGCCCTACGAGCAGTACTTC. It specifies CASLAGPYEQYF.

The chain carries TRBV27 and TRBJ2-7; 10 bases are shared with TRBD1. The V gene end was trimmed by 5 bases and the J gene end by 5 bases; junction bases not matched to a gene: 6. There are 14 residues in the CDR3. In germline, CDR1 is MNHEY, CDR2 SMNVEV (reference sequence). For the CDR3, the DNA is TGTGCCAGCAGTCCAAGGACAGGGGGACACGAGCAGTACTTC. Translated, it gives CASSPRTGGHEQYF.

The gene calls are TRBV5-1 and TRBJ2-1; D not certain. Trimming shortened V by 5 bases and J by 5 bases, and 11 bases separated the two germline ends. The germline V gene has CDR1 SGHRS and CDR2 YFSETQ. The CDR3 spans 13 residues. DNA of the CDR3: TGCGCCAGCAGACCCCCGTCGGACAATGAGCAGTTCTTC. Translating gives CASRPPSDNEQFF.